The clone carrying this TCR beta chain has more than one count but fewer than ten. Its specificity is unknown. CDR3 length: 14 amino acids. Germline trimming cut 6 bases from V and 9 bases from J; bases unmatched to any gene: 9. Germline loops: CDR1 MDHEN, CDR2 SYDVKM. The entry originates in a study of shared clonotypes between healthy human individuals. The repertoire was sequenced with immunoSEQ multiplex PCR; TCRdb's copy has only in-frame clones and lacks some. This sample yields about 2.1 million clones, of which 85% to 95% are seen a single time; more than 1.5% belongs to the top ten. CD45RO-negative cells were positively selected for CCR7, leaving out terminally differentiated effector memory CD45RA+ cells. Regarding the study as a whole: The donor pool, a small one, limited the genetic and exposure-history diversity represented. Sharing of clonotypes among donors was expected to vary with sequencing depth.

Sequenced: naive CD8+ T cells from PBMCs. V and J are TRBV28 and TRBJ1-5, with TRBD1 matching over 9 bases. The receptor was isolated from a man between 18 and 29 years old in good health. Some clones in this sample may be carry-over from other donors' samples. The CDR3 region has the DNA TGTGCCAGCAGACGGGACAGGGCCGCTTCGCCCCAGCATTTT. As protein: CASRRDRAASPQHF.